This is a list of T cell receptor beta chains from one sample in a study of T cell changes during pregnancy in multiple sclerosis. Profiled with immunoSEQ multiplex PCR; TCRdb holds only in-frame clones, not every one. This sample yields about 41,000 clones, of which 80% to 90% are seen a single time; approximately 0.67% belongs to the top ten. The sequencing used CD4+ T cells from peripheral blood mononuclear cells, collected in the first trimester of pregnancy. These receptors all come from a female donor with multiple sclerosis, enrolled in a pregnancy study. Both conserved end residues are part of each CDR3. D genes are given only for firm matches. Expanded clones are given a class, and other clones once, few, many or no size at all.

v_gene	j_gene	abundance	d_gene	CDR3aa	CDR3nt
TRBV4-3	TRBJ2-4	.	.	CASSQDWAENIQYF	TGCGCCAGCAGCCAAGATTGGGCAGAAAACATTCAGTACTTC
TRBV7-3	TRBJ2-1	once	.	CASSLSQGEQFF	TGTGCCAGCAGCTTATCACAGGGAGAGCAGTTCTTC
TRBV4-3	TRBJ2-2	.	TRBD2	CASSQEAGLAGNTGELFF	TGCGCCAGCAGCCAGGAAGCGGGACTAGCGGGAAACACCGGGGAGCTGTTTTTT
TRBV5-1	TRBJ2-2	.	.	CASSLAGTPNTGELFF	TGCGCCAGCAGCTTGGCCGGGACACCGAACACCGGGGAGCTGTTTTTT
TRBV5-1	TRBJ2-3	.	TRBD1	CASSYRQGEDTQYF	TGCGCCAGCAGCTATAGACAGGGGGAAGATACGCAGTATTTT
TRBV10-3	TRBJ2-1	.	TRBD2	CAISEKLAGRNEQFF	TGTGCCATCAGTGAGAAACTAGCGGGACGAAATGAGCAGTTCTTC
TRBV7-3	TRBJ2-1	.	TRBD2	CASSPRLAGGHNEQFF	TGTGCCAGCAGCCCGCGACTAGCGGGAGGGCACAATGAGCAGTTCTTC
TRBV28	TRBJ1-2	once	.	CASETSTVKSGYTF	TGTGCCAGCGAGACTTCAACGGTGAAGTCTGGCTACACCTTC
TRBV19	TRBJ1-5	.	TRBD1	CASTETGGSNQPQHF	TGTGCCAGTACCGAGACAGGGGGCAGCAATCAGCCCCAGCATTTT
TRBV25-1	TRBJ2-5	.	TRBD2	CASSEGGGGETQYF	TGTGCCAGCAGTGAAGGGGGGGGAGGAGAGACCCAGTACTTC
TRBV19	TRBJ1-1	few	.	CASRGGAGDPNTEAFF	TGTGCCAGTAGGGGAGGGGCTGGGGACCCTAACACTGAAGCTTTCTTT
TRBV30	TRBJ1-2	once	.	CAWSTPPDIFYGYTF	TGTGCCTGGAGTACTCCTCCGGACATTTTTTATGGCTACACCTTC
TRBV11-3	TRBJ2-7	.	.	CASSLVGGLGEQYF	TGTGCCAGCAGCTTAGTCGGGGGTTTAGGCGAGCAGTACTTC
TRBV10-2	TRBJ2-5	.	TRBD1	CASRGTGFYQETQYF	TGCGCCAGCAGAGGGACAGGGTTTTACCAAGAGACCCAGTACTTC
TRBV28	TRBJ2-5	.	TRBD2	CASSFLFIGTSGEGGTQYF	TGTGCCAGCAGTTTCCTTTTTATCGGGACTAGCGGAGAAGGGGGGACCCAGTACTTC
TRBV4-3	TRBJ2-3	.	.	CASSQGGVGGIRQDTQYF	TGCGCCAGCAGCCAAGGCGGCGTGGGCGGGATTCGGCAAGATACGCAGTATTTT
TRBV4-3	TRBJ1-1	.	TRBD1	CASSQGWGQPNTEAFF	TGCGCCAGCAGCCAAGGGTGGGGACAGCCGAACACTGAAGCTTTCTTT
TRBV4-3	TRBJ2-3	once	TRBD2	CASSQDMVAGLTTDTQYF	TGCGCCAGCAGCCAAGATATGGTAGCGGGCCTCACCACAGATACGCAGTATTTT
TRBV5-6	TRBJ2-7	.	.	CASSFTGSSYEQYF	TGTGCCAGCAGCTTCACGGGAAGCTCCTACGAGCAGTACTTC
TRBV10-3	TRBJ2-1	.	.	CAISRAGTYNEQFF	TGTGCCATCAGCAGGGCAGGGACCTACAATGAGCAGTTCTTC
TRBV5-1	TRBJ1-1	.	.	CASSPLSNTEAFF	TGCGCCAGCAGCCCGCTAAGTAACACTGAAGCTTTCTTT
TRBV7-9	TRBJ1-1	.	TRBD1	CASSGYRGRRNTEAFF	TGTGCCAGCAGCGGATACAGGGGGCGGAGGAACACTGAAGCTTTCTTT
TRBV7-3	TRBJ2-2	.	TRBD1	CASSNTGVTGELFF	TGTGCCAGCAGCAATACAGGGGTTACCGGGGAGCTGTTTTTT
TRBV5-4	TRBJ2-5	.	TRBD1	CASSMDRGETQYF	TGTGCCAGCAGCATGGACAGGGGAGAGACCCAGTACTTC
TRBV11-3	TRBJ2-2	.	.	CASSLVRDTGELFF	TGTGCCAGCAGCTTAGTCAGGGACACCGGGGAGCTGTTTTTT
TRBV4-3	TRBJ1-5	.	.	CASSQESGARQPQHF	TGCGCCAGCAGCCAAGAGAGCGGGGCACGGCAGCCCCAGCATTTT
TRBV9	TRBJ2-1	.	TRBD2	CASSVGGGLSSYNEQFF	TGTGCCAGCAGCGTAGGCGGGGGGCTGAGCTCCTACAATGAGCAGTTCTTC
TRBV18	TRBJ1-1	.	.	CASSMGQNTEAFF	TGTGCCAGCTCAATGGGACAGAACACTGAAGCTTTCTTT
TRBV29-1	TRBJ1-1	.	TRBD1	CSVSDRGRTEAFF	TGCAGCGTCTCCGACAGGGGGCGAACTGAAGCTTTCTTT
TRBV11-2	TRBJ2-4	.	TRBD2	CASSLRPGLAVQNIQYF	TGTGCCAGCAGCTTAAGGCCGGGACTAGCGGTACAAAACATTCAGTACTTC
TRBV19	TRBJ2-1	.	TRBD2	CASSIASGRPPDEQFF	TGTGCCAGTAGTATTGCTAGCGGGAGGCCCCCGGATGAGCAGTTCTTC
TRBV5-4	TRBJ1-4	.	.	CASSLRGPENEKLFF	TGTGCCAGCAGCTTGCGCGGGCCGGAGAATGAAAAACTGTTTTTT
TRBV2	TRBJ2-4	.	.	CASSPDRTKNIQYF	TGTGCCAGCAGTCCAGACAGGACCAAAAACATTCAGTACTTC
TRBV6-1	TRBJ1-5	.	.	CASSKEAGGNQPQHF	TGTGCCAGCAGTAAGGAAGCGGGGGGCAATCAGCCCCAGCATTTT
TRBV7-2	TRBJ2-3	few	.	CASSPLESTDTQYF	TGTGCCAGCAGTCCCCTTGAGAGCACAGATACGCAGTATTTT
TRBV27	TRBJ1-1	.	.	CASSLTRNTEAFF	TGTGCCAGCAGTTTAACACGGAACACTGAAGCTTTCTTT
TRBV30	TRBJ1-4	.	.	CAWSANEKLFF	TGTGCCTGGAGTGCGAATGAAAAACTGTTTTTT
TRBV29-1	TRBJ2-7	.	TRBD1	CSATTRQGYEQYF	TGCAGCGCTACGACGCGACAGGGCTACGAGCAGTACTTC
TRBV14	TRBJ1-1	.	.	CASSSLPGANTEAFF	TGTGCCAGCAGCTCCCTGCCTGGGGCTAACACTGAAGCTTTCTTT
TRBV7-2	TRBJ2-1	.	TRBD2	CASRLGLAENNEQFF	TGTGCCAGCAGGCTAGGACTAGCGGAAAACAATGAGCAGTTCTTC
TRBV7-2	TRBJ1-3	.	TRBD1	CASSSVDRAGNTIYF	TGTGCCAGCAGCTCAGTGGACAGGGCTGGAAACACCATATATTTT
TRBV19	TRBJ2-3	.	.	CASSIHPPGTDTQYF	TGTGCCAGTAGTATACACCCCCCGGGAACAGATACGCAGTATTTT
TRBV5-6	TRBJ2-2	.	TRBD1	CASDGTGGSGELFF	TGTGCCAGCGACGGGACAGGGGGTTCCGGGGAGCTGTTTTTT
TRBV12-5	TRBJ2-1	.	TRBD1	CASGLTSDRGSNEQFF	TGTGCTAGTGGTTTGACCTCGGACAGGGGGAGCAATGAGCAGTTCTTC